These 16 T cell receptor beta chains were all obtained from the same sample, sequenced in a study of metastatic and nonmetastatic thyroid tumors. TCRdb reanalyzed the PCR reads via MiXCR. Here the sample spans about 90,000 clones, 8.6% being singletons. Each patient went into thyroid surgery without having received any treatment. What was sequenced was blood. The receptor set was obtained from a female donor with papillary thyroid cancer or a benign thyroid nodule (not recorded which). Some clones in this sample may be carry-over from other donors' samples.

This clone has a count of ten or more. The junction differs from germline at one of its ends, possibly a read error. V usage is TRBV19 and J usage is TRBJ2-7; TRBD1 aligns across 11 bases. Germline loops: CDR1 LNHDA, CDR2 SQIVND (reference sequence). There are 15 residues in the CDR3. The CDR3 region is CASSLDGTGGYEQYF. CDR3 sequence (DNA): TGTGCCAGTAGTCTAGATGGGACAGGGGGCTACGAGCAGTACTTC.

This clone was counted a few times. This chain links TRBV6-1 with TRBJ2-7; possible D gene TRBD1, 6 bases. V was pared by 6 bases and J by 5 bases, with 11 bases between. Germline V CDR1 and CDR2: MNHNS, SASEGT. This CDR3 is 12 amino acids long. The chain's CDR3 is CASRRTENEQYF. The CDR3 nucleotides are TGTGCCAGCAGAAGGACAGAAAACGAGCAGTACTTC.

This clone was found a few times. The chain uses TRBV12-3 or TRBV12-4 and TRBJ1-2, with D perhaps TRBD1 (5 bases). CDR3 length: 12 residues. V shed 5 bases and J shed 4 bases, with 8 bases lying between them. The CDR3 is CASSPGFYGYTF. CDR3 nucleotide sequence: TGTGCCAGCAGTCCAGGGTTCTATGGCTACACCTTC.

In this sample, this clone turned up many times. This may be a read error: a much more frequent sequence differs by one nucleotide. The CDR3 sequence is CASAPGTSGSSADTQYF. DNA for the CDR3: TGTGCCAGCGCTCCAGGGACTAGCGGATCTAGCGCAGATACGCAGTATTTT. The chain has TRBV3-1 and TRBJ2-3; 11 bases fit TRBD2. Germline V gene sequence: CDR1 LGHDT, CDR2 YNNKEL (reference sequence). The CDR3 is made up of 17 amino acids. V trimming: 8 bases; J trimming: 4 bases; junction bases outside the gene matches: 14.

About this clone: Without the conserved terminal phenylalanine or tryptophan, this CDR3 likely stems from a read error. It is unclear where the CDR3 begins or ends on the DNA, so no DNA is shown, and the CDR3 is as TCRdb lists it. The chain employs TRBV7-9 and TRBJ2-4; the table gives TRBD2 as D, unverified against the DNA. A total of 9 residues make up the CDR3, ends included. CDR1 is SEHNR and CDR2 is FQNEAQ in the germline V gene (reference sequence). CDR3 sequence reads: CASSPRTSG.

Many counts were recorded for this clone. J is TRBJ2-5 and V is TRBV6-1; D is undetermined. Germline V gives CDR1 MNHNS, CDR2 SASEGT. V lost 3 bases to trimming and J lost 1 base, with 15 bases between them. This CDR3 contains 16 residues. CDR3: CASSDRLPKAQETQYF. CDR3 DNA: TGTGCCAGCAGTGACCGGCTACCTAAAGCCCAAGAGACCCAGTACTTC.

The CDR3 sequence is CASIPRVSAFYGYTF. DNA for the CDR3: TGTGCCAGCATTCCCAGAGTGTCCGCATTCTATGGCTACACCTTC. The chain links TRBV6-1 to TRBJ1-2; D remains unclear. CDR3 size: 15 residues. V was cut by 7 bases and J by 4 bases, with 19 bases left in between. CDR1 is MNHNS and CDR2 is SASEGT in the germline V gene.

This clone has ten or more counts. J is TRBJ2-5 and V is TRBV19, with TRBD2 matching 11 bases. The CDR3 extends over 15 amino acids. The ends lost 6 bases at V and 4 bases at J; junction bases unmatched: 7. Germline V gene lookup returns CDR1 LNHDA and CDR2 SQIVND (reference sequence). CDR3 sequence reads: CASSPLAGGGETQYF. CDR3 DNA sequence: TGTGCCAGTAGCCCCCTAGCGGGGGGAGGAGAGACCCAGTACTTC.

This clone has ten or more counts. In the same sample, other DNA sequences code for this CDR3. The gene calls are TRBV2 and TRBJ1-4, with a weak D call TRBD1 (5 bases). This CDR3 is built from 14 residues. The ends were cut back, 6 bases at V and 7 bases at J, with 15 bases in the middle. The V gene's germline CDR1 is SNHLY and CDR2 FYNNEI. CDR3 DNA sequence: TGTGCCAGCAGACCCGAGAGGGGCGCTGAAAAACTGTTTTTT. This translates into CASRPERGAEKLFF.

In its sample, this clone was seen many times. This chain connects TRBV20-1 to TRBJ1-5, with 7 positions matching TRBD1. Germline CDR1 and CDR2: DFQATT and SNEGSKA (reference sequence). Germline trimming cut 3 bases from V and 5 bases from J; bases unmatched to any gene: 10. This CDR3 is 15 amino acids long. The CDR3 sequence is CSASDRDRRHQPQHF. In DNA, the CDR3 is TGCAGTGCTAGTGACCGGGACAGACGGCATCAGCCCCAGCATTTT.

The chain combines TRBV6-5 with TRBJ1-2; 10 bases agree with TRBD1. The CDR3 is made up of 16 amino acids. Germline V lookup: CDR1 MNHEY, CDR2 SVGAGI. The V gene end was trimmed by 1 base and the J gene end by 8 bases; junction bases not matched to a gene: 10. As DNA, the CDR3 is TGTGCCAGCAGTTACTTTTCCCGGACAGGGGGAAGCGGCTACACCTTC. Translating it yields CASSYFSRTGGSGYTF.

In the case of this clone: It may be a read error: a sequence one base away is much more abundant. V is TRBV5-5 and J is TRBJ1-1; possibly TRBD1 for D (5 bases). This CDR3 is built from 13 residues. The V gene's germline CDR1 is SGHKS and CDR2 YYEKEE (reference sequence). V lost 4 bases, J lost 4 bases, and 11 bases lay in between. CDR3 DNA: TGTGCCAGCAGCCTGACAGTGGGCACTGAAGCTTTCTTT. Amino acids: CASSLTVGTEAFF.

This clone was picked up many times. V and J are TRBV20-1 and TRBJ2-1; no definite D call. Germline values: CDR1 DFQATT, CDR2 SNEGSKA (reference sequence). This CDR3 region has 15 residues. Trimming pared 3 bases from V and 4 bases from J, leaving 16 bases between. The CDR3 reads CSARVGFGSYNEQFF. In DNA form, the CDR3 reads TGCAGTGCTAGGGTCGGGTTTGGATCTTACAATGAGCAGTTCTTC.

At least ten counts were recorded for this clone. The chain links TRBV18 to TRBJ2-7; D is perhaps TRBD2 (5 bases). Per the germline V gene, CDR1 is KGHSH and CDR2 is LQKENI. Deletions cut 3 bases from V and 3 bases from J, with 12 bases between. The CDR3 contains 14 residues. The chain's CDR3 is CASSPGGSFYEQYF. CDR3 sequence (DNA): TGTGCCAGCTCACCGGGCGGGTCGTTCTACGAGCAGTACTTC.

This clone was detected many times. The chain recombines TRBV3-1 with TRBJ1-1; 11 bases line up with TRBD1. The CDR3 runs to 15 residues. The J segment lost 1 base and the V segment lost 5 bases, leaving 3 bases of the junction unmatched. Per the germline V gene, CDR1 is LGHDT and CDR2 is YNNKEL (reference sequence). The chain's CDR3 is CASSWTGGRNTEAFF. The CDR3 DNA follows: TGTGCCAGCAGCTGGACAGGGGGCAGGAACACTGAAGCTTTCTTT.

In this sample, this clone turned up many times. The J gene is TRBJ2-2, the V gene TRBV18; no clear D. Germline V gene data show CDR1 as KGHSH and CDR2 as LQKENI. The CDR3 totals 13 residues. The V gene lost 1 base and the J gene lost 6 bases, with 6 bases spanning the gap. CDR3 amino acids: CASSPQNPGELFF. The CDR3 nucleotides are TGTGCCAGCTCACCACAAAACCCCGGGGAGCTGTTTTTT.